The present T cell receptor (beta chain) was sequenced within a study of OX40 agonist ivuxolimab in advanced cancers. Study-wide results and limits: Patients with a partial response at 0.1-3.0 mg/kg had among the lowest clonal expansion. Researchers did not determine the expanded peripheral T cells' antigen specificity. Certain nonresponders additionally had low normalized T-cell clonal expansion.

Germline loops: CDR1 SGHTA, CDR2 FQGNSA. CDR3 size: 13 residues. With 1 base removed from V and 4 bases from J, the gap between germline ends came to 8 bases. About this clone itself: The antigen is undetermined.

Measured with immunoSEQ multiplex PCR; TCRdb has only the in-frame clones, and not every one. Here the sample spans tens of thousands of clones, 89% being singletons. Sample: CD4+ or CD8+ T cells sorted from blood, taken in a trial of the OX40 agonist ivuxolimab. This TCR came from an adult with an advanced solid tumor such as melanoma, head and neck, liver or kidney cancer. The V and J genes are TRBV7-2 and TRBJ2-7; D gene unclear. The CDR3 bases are TGTGCCAGCAGCTTAGAAGGCCGTTACGAGCAGTACTTC. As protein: CASSLEGRYEQYF. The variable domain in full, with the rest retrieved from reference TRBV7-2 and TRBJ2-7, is GAGVSQSPSNKVTEKGKDVELRCDPISGHTALYWYRQSLGQGLEFLIYFQGNSAPDKSGLPSDRFSAERTGGSVSTLTIQRTQQEDSAVYLCASSLEGRYEQYFGPGTRLTVT.